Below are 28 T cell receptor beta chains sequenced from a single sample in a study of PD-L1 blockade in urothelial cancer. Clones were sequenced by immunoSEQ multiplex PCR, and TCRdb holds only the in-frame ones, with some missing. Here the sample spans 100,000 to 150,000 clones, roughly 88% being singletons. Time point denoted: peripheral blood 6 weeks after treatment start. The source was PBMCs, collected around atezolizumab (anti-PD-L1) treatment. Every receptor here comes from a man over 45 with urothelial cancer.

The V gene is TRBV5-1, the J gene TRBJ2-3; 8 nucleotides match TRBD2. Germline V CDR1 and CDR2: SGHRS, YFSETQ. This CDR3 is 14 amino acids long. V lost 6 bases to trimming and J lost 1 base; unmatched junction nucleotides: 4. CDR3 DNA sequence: TGCGCCAGCACCCTAGCGGGCCGCACAGATACGCAGTATTTT. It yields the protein CASTLAGRTDTQYF.

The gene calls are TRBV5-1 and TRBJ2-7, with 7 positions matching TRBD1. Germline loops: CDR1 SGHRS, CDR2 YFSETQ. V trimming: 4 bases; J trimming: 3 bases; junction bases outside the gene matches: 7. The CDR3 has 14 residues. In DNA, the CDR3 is TGCGCCAGCAGCACCCGACAGGGCAACTACGAGCAGTACTTC. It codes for CASSTRQGNYEQYF.

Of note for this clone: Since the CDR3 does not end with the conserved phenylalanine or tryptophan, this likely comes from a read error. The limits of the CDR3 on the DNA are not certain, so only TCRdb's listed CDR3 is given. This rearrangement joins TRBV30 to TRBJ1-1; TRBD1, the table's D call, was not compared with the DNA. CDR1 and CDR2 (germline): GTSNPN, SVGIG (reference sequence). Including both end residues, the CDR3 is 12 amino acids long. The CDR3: CAWSRQGRVYTL.

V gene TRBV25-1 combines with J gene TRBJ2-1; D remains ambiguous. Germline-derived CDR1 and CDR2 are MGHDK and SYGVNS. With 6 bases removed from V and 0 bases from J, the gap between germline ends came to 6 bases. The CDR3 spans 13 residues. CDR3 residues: CASSRSSYNEQFF. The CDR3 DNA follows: TGTGCCAGCAGCCGGAGCTCCTACAATGAGCAGTTCTTC.

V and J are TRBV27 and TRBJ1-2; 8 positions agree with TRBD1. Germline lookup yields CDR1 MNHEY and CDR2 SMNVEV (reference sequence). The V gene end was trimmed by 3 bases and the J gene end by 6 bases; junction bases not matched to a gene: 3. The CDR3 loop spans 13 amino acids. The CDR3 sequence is CASSFTGGHGYTF. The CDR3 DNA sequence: TGTGCCAGCAGTTTTACAGGGGGGCATGGCTACACCTTC.

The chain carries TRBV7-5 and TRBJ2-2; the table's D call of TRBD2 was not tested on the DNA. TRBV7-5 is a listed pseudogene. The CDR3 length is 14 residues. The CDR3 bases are TGTGCCAGAAGCTCCTTATTCGGGACCGGGGAGCTGTTTTTT. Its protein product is CARSSLFGTGELFF.

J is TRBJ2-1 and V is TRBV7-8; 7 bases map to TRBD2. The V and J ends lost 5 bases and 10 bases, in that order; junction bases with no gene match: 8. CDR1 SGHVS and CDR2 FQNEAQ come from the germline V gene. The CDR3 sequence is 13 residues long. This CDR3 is CASSPPGGGEQFF. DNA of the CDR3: TGTGCCAGCAGCCCGCCTGGGGGGGGAGAGCAGTTCTTC.

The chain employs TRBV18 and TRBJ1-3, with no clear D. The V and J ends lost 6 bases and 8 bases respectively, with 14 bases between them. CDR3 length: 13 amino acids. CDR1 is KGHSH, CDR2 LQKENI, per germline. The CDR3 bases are TGTGCCAGCTCGGGCAGGAGGGCTGACACCATATATTTT. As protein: CASSGRRADTIYF.

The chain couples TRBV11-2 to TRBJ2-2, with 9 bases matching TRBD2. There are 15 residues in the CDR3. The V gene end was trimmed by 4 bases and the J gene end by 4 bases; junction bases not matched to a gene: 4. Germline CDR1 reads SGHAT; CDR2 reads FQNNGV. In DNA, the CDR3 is TGTGCCAGCAGCTCGCCTAGCGGGATCACCGGGGAGCTGTTTTTT. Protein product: CASSSPSGITGELFF.

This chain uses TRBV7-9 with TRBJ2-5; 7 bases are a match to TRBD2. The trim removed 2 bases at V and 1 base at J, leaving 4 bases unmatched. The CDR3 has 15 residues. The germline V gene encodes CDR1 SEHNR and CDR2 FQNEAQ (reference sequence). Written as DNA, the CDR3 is TGTGCCAGCAGCTTAAGCGGGATCTTCCAAGAGACCCAGTACTTC. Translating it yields CASSLSGIFQETQYF. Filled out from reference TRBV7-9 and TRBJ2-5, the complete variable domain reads DTGVSQNPRHKITKRGQNVTFRCDPISEHNRLYWYRQTLGQGPEFLTYFQNEAQLEKSRLLSDRFSAERPKGSFSTLEIQRTEQGDSAMYLCASSLSGIFQETQYFGPGTRLLVL.

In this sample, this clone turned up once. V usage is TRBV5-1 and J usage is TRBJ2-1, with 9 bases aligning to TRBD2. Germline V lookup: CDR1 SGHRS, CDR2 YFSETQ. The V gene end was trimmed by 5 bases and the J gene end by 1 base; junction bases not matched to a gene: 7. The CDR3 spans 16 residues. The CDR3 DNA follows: TGCGCCAGCAGGGGAACTAGCGGGCCGTCCTACAATGAGCAGTTCTTC. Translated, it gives CASRGTSGPSYNEQFF.

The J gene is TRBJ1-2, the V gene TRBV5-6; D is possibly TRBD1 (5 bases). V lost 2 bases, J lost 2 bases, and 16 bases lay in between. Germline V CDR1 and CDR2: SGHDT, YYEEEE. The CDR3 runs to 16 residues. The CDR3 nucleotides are TGTGCCAGCAGCTTACGCGGGACCCCCGCGAACTATGGCTACACCTTC. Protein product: CASSLRGTPANYGYTF.

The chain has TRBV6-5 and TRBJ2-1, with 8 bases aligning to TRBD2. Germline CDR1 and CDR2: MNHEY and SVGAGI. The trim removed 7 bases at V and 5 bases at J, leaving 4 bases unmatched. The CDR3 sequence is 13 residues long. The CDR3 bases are TGTGCCAGCACGAAACTAGCGGACAATGAGCAGTTCTTC. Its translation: CASTKLADNEQFF.

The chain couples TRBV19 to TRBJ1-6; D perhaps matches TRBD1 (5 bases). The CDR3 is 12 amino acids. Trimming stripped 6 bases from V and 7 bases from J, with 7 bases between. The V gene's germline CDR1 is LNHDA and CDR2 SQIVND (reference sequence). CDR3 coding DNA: TGTGCCAGTAGCACAGGCAATTCACCCCTCCACTTT. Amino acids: CASSTGNSPLHF.

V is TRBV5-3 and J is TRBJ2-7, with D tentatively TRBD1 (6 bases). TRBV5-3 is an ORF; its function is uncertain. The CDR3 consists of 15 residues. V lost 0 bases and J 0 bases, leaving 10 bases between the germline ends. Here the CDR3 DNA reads TGTGCCAGAAGCTTGGGGGACAACAGCTCCTACGAGCAGTACTTC. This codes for CARSLGDNSSYEQYF.

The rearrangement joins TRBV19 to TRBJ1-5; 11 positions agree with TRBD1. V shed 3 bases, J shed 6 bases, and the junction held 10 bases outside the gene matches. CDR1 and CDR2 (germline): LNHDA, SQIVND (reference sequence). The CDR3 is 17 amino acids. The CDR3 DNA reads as TGTGCCAGTAGTATCATCCGGACAGGGGGCTCGGCTCAGCCCCAGCATTTT. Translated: CASSIIRTGGSAQPQHF. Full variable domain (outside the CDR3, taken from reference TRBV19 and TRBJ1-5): DGGITQSPKYLFRKEGQNVTLSCEQNLNHDAMYWYRQDPGQGLRLIYYSQIVNDFQKGDIAEGYSVSREKKESFPLTVTSAQKNPTAFYLCASSIIRTGGSAQPQHFGDGTRLSIL.

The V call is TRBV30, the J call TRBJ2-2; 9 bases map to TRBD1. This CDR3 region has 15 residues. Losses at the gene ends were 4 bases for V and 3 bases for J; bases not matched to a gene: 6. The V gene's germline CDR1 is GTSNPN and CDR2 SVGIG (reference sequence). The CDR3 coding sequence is TGTGCCTGGATCGCCGGGACAGGGCACACCGGGGAGCTGTTTTTT. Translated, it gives CAWIAGTGHTGELFF.

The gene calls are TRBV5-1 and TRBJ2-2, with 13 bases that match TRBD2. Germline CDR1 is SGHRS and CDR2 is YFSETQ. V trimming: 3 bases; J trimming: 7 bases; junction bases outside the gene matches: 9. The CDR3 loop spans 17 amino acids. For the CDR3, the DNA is TGCGCCAGCAGCTCCGGGACTAGCGGGACGCGCATCGGGGAGCTGTTTTTT. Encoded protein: CASSSGTSGTRIGELFF.

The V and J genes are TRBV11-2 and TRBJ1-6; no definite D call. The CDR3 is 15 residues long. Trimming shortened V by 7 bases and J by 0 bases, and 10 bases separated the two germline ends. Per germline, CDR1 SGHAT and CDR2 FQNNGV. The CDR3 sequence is CASIEGSSYNSPLHF. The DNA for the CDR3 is TGTGCCAGCATTGAAGGGAGCTCCTATAATTCACCCCTCCACTTT.

In DNA, the CDR3 is TGTGCCAGCCTGGGCGGCGGGAGTCCCTACGAGCAGTACTTC. It is translated as CASLGGGSPYEQYF. The rearrangement links TRBV28 to TRBJ2-7; TRBD2 agrees at 7 bases. The CDR3 covers 14 residues. V shed 8 bases and J 2 bases; nucleotides not matched to a gene: 9. From germline, CDR1 is MDHEN and CDR2 SYDVKM. The whole variable domain, remainder taken from reference TRBV28 and TRBJ2-7, is DVKVTQSSRYLVKRTGEKVFLECVQDMDHENMFWYRQDPGLGLRLIYFSYDVKMKEKGDIPEGYSVSREKKERFSLILESASTNQTSMYLCASLGGGSPYEQYFGPGTRLTVT.

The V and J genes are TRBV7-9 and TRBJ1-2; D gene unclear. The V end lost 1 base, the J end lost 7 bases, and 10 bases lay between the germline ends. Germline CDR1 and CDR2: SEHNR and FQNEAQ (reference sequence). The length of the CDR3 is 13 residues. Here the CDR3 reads CASSLDPGSGYTF. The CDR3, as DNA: TGTGCCAGCAGCTTAGACCCAGGCTCTGGCTACACCTTC. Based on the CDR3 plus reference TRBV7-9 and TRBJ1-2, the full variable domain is DTGVSQNPRHKITKRGQNVTFRCDPISEHNRLYWYRQTLGQGPEFLTYFQNEAQLEKSRLLSDRFSAERPKGSFSTLEIQRTEQGDSAMYLCASSLDPGSGYTFGSGTRLTVV.

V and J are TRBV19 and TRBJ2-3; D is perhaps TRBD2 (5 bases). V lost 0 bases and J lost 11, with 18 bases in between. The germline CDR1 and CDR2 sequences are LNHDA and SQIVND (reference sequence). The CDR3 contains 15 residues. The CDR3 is CASSIDLYGGSQQYF. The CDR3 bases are TGTGCCAGTAGTATAGATCTATACGGCGGGTCCCAGCAGTATTTT.

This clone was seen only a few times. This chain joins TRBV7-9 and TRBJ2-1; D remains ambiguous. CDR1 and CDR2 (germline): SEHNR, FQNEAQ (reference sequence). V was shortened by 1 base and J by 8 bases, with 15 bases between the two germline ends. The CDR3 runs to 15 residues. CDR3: CASSLGFGFRDEQFF. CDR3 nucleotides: TGTGCCAGCAGCTTAGGGTTCGGGTTCCGAGATGAGCAGTTCTTC.

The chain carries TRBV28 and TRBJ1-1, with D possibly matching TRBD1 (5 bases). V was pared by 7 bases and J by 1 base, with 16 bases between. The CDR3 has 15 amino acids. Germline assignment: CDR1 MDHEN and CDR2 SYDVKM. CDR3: CASTSPRGGNTEAFF. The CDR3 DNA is TGTGCCAGCACCTCCCCTCGGGGGGGGAACACTGAAGCTTTCTTT.

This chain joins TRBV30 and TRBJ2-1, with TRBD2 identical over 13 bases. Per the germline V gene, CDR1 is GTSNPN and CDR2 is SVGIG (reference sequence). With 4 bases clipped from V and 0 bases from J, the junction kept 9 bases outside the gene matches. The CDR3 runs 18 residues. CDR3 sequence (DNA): TGTGCCTGGAACCAATATCGGACTAGCGGGGGCTCCTACAATGAGCAGTTCTTC. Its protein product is CAWNQYRTSGGSYNEQFF.

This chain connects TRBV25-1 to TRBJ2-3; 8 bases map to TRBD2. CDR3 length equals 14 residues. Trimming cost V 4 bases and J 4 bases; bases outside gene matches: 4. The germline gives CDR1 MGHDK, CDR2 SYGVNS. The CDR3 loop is CASSVKRESDTQYF. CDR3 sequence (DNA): TGTGCCAGCAGTGTAAAGCGGGAGTCAGATACGCAGTATTTT.

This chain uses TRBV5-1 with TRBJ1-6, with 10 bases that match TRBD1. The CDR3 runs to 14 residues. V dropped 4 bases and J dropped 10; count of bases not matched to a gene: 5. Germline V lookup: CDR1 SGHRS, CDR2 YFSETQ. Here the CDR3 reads CASSPDRGRSPLHF. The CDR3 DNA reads TGCGCCAGCAGCCCTGACAGGGGGCGCTCACCCCTCCACTTT.

Here the CDR3 DNA reads TGTGCCAGCAGGTCCCCCGCGCAAGAGCAGTACTTC. Translated: CASRSPAQEQYF. The rearrangement links TRBV6-5 to TRBJ2-7; no reliable D call. The CDR3 has 12 residues. V lost 6 bases, J lost 7 bases, and 13 bases lay in between. The germline V gene has CDR1 MNHEY and CDR2 SVGAGI.